This entry is about one T cell receptor (beta chain). The data originate from a study of human T cells and chemical hapten exposure. Across the study: Per-sample TCR yield variability stemmed mainly from small pooled library volume differences.

Time point described: patch test 3, about 24 weeks after DPC sensitization. As to treatment: therapeutic diphenylcyclopropenone sensitization with weekly scalp DPC. Library construction involved attaching unique molecular identifiers to individual cDNA molecules, which allowed quantitative, reproducible TCR counting. TCRdb ran MiXCR on the RACE reads and lists one entry per CDR3 protein. The sample carries 99,000 or so distinct CDR3 sequences, under 40% recorded once. CDR1 is MNHEY and CDR2 is SVGEGT in the germline V gene. The CDR3 covers 12 residues. V was cut by 6 bases and J by 9 bases, with 13 bases left in between.

This material consisted of whole blood, taken in connection with sensitization to the hapten diphenylcyclopropenone (DPC). The clonotype comes from a man aged 40-49 years with alopecia areata. Some clones in this sample may be carry-over from other donors' samples. The chain recombines TRBV6-2 or TRBV6-3 with TRBJ2-3; D remains ambiguous. CDR3 in amino acids: CASRDPRPTQYF. CDR3 sequence (DNA): TGTGCCAGCAGAGACCCACGTCCAACGCAGTATTTT.